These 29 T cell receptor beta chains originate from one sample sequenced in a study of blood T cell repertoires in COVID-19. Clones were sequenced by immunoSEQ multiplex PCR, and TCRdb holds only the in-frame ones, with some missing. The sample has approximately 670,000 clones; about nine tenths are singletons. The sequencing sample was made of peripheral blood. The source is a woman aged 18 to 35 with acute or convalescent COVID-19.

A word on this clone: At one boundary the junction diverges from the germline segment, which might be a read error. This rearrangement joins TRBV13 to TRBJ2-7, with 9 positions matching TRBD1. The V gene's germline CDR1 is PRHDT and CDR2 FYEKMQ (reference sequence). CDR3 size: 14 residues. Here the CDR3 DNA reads TGTGCCAGCAGCGAAGCTTATCGGGACAGGGCTAAGGACTTC. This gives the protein CASSEAYRDRAKDF.

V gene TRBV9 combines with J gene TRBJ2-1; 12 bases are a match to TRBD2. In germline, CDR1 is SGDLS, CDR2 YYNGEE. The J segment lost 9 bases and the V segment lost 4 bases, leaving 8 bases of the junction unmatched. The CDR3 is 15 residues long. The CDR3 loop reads CASSPSSGGAGEQFF. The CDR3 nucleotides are TGTGCCAGCAGCCCGTCTAGCGGGGGGGCTGGTGAGCAGTTCTTC.

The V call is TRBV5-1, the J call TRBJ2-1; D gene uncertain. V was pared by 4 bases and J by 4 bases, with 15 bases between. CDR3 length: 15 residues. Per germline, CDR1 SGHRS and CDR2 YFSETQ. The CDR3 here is CASSPEQLWYNEQFF. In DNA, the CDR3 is TGCGCCAGCAGCCCGGAGCAGCTTTGGTACAATGAGCAGTTCTTC.

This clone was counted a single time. CDR3: CASSLPDRGLNEQFF. For the CDR3, the DNA is TGTGCCAGCAGCTTACCGGACAGGGGGCTCAATGAGCAGTTCTTC. The V and J genes are TRBV7-2 and TRBJ2-1; 11 bases align to TRBD1. Trimming cost V 2 bases and J 6 bases; bases outside gene matches: 3. This CDR3 contains 15 residues. CDR1 and CDR2 from the germline V gene are SGHTA and FQGNSA. The full variable domain, in which reference TRBV7-2 and TRBJ2-1 provide the parts outside the CDR3, is GAGVSQSPSNKVTEKGKDVELRCDPISGHTALYWYRQSLGQGLEFLIYFQGNSAPDKSGLPSDRFSAERTGGSVSTLTIQRTQQEDSAVYLCASSLPDRGLNEQFFGPGTRLTVL.

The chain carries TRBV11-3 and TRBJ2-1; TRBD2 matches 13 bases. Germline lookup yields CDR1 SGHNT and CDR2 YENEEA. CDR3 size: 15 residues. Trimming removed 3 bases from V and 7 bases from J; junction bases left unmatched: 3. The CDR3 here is CASSLGGLAGNEQFF. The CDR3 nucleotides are TGTGCCAGCAGCTTGGGGGGACTAGCGGGAAATGAGCAGTTCTTC.

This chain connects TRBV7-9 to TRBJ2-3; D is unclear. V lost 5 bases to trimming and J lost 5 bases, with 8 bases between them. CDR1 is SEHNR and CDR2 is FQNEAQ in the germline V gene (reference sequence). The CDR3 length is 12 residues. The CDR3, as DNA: TGTGCCAGCAGCCCTACGGGAGATACGCAGTATTTT. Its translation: CASSPTGDTQYF. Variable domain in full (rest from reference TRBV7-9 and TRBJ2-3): DTGVSQNPRHKITKRGQNVTFRCDPISEHNRLYWYRQTLGQGPEFLTYFQNEAQLEKSRLLSDRFSAERPKGSFSTLEIQRTEQGDSAMYLCASSPTGDTQYFGPGTRLTVL.

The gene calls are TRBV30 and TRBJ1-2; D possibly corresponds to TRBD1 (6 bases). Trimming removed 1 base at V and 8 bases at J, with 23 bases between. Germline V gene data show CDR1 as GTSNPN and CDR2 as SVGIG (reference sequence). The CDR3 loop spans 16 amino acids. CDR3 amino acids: CAWSAQRQVGPKGYTF. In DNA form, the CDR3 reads TGTGCCTGGAGTGCCCAAAGACAGGTCGGGCCTAAGGGCTACACCTTC.

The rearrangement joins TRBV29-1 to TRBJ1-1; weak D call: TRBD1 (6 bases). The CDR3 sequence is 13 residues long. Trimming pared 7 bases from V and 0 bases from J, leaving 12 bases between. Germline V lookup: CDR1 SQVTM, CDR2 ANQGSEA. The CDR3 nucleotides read TGCAGCGCGGCGGGACACATGAACACTGAAGCTTTCTTT. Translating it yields CSAAGHMNTEAFF. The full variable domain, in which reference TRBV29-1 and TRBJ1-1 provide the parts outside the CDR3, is SAVISQKPSRDICQRGTSLTIQCQVDSQVTMMFWYRQQPGQSLTLIATANQGSEATYESGFVIDKFPISRPNLTFSTLTVSNMSPEDSSIYLCSAAGHMNTEAFFGQGTRLTVV.

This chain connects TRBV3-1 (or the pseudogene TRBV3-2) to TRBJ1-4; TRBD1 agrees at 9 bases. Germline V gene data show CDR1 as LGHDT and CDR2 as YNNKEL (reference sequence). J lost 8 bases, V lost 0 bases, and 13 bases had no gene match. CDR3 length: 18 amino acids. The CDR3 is CASSQDMSGRQGEEKLFF. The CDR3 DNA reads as TGTGCCAGCAGCCAAGATATGAGCGGGAGACAGGGGGAGGAAAAACTGTTTTTT.

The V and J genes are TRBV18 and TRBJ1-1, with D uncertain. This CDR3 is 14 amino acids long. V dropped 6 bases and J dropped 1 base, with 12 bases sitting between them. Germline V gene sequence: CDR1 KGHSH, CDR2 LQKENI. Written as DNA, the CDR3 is TGTGCCAGCTCTCCCCGAGGGCAGAACACTGAAGCTTTCTTT. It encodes CASSPRGQNTEAFF.

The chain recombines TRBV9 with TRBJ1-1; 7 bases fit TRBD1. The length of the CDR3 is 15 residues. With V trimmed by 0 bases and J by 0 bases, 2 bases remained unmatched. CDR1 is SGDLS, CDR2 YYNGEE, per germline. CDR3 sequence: CASSVGDRMNTEAFF. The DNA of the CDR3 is TGTGCCAGCAGCGTAGGGGACAGAATGAACACTGAAGCTTTCTTT.

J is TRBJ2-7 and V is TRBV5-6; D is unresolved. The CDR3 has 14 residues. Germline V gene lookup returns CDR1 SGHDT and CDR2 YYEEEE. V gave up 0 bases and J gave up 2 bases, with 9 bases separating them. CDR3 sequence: CASSLGQAAYEQYF. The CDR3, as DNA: TGTGCCAGCAGCTTGGGGCAGGCCGCCTACGAGCAGTACTTC.

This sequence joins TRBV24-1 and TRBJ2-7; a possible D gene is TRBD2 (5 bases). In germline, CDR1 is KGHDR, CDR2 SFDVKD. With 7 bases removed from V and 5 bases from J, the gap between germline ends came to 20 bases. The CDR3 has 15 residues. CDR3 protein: CATRGRSADSDEQYF. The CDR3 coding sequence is TGTGCCACCAGAGGAAGGTCTGCTGATAGCGACGAGCAGTACTTC.

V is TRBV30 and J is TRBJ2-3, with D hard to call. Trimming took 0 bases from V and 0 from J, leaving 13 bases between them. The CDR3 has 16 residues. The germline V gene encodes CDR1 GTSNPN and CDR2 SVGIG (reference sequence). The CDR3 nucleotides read TGTGCCTGGAGTGTCCTTCGAGCGTCTAGCACAGATACGCAGTATTTT. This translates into CAWSVLRASSTDTQYF.

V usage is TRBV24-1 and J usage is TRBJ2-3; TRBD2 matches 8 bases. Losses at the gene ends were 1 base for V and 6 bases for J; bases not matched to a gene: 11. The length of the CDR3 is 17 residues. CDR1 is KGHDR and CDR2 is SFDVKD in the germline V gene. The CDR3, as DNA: TGTGCCACCAGTGATTTTGGGGATAGCGGGGTTCCGGATACGCAGTATTTT. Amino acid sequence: CATSDFGDSGVPDTQYF.

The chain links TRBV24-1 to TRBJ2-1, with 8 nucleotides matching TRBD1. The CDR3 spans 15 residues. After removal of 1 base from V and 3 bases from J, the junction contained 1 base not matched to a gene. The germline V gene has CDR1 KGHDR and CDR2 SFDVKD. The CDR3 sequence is CATSDFGQGYNEQFF. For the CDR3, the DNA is TGTGCCACCAGTGATTTTGGACAGGGCTACAATGAGCAGTTCTTC.

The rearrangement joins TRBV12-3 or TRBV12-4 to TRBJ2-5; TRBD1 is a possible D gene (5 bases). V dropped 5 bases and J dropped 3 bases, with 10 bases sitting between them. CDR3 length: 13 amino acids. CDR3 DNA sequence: TGTGCCAGCAGTAGGGGCCTAAAAGAGACCCAGTACTTC. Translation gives CASSRGLKETQYF.

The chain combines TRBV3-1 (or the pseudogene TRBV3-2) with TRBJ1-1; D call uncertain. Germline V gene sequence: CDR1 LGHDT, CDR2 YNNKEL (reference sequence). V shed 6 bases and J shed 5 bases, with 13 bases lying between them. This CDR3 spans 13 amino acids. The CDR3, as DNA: TGTGCCAGCAGACCTGGCCGGAGGACTGAAGCTTTCTTT. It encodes CASRPGRRTEAFF.

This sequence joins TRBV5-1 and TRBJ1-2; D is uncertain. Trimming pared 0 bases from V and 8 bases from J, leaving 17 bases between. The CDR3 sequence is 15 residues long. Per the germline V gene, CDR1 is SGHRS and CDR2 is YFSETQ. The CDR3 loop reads CASSLGAGETSGYTF. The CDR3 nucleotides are TGCGCCAGCAGCTTGGGGGCCGGGGAGACTAGCGGCTACACCTTC.

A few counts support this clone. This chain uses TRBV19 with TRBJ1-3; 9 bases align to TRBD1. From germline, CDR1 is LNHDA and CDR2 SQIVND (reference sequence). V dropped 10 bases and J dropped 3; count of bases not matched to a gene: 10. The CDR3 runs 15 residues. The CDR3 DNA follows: TGTGCCACCACTCCCGGGACAGGGTATGGAAACACCATATATTTT. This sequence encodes CATTPGTGYGNTIYF.

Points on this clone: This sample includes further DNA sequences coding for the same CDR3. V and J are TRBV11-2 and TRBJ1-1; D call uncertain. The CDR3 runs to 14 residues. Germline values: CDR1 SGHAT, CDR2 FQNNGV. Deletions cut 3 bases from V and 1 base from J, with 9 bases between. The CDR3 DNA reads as TGTGCCAGCAGCTTTGGAGGTTCGAACACTGAAGCTTTCTTT. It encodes CASSFGGSNTEAFF. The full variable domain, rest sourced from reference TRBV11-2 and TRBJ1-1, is EAGVAQSPRYKIIEKRQSVAFWCNPISGHATLYWYQQILGQGPKLLIQFQNNGVVDDSQLPKDRFSAERLKGVDSTLKIQPAKLEDSAVYLCASSFGGSNTEAFFGQGTRLTVV.

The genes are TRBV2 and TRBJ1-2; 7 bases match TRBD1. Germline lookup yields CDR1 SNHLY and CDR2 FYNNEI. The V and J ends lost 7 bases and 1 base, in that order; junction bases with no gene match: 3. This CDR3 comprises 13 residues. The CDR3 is CASMDRYNYGYTF. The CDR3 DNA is TGTGCCAGCATGGACAGGTATAACTATGGCTACACCTTC. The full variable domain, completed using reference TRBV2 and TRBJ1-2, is EPEVTQTPSHQVTQMGQEVILRCVPISNHLYFYWYRQILGQKVEFLVSFYNNEISEKSEIFDDQFSVERPDGSNFTLKIRSTKLEDSAMYFCASMDRYNYGYTFGSGTRLTVV.

The CDR3 spells CASTDPTGLAKNIQYF. DNA for the CDR3: TGTGCCAGCACTGACCCGACAGGGCTAGCCAAAAACATTCAGTACTTC. The rearrangement joins TRBV6-1 to TRBJ2-4; 7 nucleotides align to TRBD1. Per the germline V gene, CDR1 is MNHNS and CDR2 is SASEGT. The CDR3 runs 16 residues. V gave up 7 bases and J gave up 0 bases; unmatched junction bases: 9.

The CDR3 DNA sequence: TGCAGTGGGGAGAGGGATGGCTACACCTTC. Its translation is CSGERDGYTF. V gene TRBV20-1 combines with J gene TRBJ1-2; D is ambiguous. V shed 7 bases and J shed 6 bases, with 9 bases lying between them. Germline V gene sequence: CDR1 DFQATT, CDR2 SNEGSKA (reference sequence). The CDR3 runs to 10 residues.

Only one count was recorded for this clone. In nucleotides, the CDR3 is TGTGCCAGCAGTTCGACAGGGCGCGGAGATGGCTACACCTTC. As protein: CASSSTGRGDGYTF. The chain is built from TRBV6-5 and TRBJ1-2, with 7 bases aligning to TRBD1. CDR3 length: 14 residues. CDR1 is MNHEY, CDR2 SVGAGI, per germline. V gave up 4 bases and J gave up 6 bases; unmatched junction bases: 8.

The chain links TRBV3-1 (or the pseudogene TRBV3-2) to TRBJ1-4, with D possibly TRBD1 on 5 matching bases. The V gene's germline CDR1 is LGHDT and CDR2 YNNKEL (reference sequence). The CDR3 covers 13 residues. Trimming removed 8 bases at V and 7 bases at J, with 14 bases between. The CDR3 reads CASRPVGGEKLFF. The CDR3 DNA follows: TGTGCCAGCCGACCGGTGGGGGGTGAAAAACTGTTTTTT.

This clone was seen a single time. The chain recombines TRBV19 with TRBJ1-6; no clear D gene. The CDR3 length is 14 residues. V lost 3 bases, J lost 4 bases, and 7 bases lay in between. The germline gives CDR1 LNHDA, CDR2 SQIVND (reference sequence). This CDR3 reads CASSIVGYNSPLHF. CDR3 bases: TGTGCCAGTAGTATCGTCGGGTATAATTCACCCCTCCACTTT.

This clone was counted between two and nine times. CDR3 bases: TGTGCCATCAGTGAGTCTCTAGGGACTGGTGAAAAACTGTTTTTT. Translation gives CAISESLGTGEKLFF. The chain joins TRBV10-3 to TRBJ1-4; TRBD1 might be the D (5 bases). This CDR3 region has 15 residues. Trimming removed 0 bases at V and 7 bases at J, with 12 bases between. The germline V gene has CDR1 ENHRY and CDR2 SYGVKD.

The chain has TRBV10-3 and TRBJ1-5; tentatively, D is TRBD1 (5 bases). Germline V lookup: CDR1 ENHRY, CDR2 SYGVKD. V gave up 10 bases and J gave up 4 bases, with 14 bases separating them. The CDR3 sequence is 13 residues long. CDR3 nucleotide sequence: TGTGCCACTTCCCCGGGGGGTAATCAGCCCCAGCATTTT. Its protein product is CATSPGGNQPQHF.